This record concerns one T cell receptor beta chain sequence. The data originate from a study of cytomegalovirus exposure and HLA in healthy donors. Unmatched junction bases numbered 11, after V lost 5 bases and J lost 8 bases. This CDR3 region has 14 residues. CDR1 SEHNR and CDR2 FQNEAQ come from the germline V gene (reference sequence). The PCR had 60 Vbeta and 13 Jbeta primers. Here immunoSEQ multiplex PCR was the method, and the copy in TCRdb shows in-frame clones only, minus some. The table has about 38,000 clones, 80% to 90% seen once. The J gene is TRBJ1-1, the V gene TRBV7-9, with 7 bases aligning to TRBD1. The TCR was taken from a woman aged 40 to 50 in good health and CMV-seropositive. The sample consisted of PBMCs. The CDR3 reads CASSLRDSFTEAFF. In nucleotides, the CDR3 is TGTGCCAGCAGCCTCCGGGACAGCTTCACCGAAGCTTTCTTT.